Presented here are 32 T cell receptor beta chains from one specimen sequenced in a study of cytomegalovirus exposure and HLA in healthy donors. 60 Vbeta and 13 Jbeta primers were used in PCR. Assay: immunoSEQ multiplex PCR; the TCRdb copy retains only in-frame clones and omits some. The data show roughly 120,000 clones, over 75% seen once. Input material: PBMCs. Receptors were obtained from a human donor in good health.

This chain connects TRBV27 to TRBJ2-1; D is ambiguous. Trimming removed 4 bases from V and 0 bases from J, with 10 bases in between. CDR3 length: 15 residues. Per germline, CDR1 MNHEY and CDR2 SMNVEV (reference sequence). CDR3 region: CASSSTSSSYNEQFF. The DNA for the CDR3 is TGTGCCAGCAGTTCAACCTCGAGCTCCTACAATGAGCAGTTCTTC.

CDR3 sequence reads: CASSVFEKLFF. CDR3 DNA sequence: TGTGCCAGCAGTGTATTCGAAAAACTGTTTTTT. This chain uses TRBV6-5 with TRBJ1-4; D uncertain. The CDR3 totals 11 residues. With 5 bases removed from V and 8 bases from J, the gap between germline ends came to 6 bases. The germline V gene has CDR1 MNHEY and CDR2 SVGAGI.

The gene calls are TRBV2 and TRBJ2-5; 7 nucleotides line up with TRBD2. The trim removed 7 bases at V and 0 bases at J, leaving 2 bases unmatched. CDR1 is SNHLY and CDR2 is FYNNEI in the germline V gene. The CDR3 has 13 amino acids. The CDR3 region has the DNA TGTGCCAGCACGCGGGGGAACCAAGAGACCCAGTACTTC. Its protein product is CASTRGNQETQYF. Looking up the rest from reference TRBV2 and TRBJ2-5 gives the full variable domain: EPEVTQTPSHQVTQMGQEVILRCVPISNHLYFYWYRQILGQKVEFLVSFYNNEISEKSEIFDDQFSVERPDGSNFTLKIRSTKLEDSAMYFCASTRGNQETQYFGPGTRLLVL.

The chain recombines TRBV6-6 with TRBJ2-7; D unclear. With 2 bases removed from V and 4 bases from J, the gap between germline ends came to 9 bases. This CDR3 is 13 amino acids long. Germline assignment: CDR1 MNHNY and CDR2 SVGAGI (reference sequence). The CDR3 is CASSYDDSYEQYF. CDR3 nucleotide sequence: TGTGCCAGCAGTTACGACGACTCGTACGAGCAGTACTTC.

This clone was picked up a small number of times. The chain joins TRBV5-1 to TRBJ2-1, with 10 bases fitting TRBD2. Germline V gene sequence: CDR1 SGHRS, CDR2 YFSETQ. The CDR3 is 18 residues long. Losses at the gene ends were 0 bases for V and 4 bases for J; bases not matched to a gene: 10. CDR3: CASSLGYDTSGVYNEQFF. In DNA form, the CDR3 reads TGCGCCAGCAGCTTGGGATACGACACTAGCGGGGTTTACAATGAGCAGTTCTTC. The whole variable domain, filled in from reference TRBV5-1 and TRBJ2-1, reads KAGVTQTPRYLIKTRGQQVTLSCSPISGHRSVSWYQQTPGQGLQFLFEYFSETQRNKGNFPGRFSGRQFSNSRSEMNVSTLELGDSALYLCASSLGYDTSGVYNEQFFGPGTRLTVL.

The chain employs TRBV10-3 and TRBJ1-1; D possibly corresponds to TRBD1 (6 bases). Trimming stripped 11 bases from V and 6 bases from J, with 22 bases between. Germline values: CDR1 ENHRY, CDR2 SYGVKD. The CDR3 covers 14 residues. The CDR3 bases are TGTGCCGTACAGGGAGGGATCGGTCGCGCTGAAGCTTTCTTT. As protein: CAVQGGIGRAEAFF.

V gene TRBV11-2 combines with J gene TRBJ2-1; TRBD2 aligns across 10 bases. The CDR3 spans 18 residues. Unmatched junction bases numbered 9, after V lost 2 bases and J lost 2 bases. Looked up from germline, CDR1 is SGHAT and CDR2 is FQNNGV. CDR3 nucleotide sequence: TGTGCCAGCAGCTTAAGGGCTAGCGGGAGTGTTACCTACAATGAGCAGTTCTTC. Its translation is CASSLRASGSVTYNEQFF.

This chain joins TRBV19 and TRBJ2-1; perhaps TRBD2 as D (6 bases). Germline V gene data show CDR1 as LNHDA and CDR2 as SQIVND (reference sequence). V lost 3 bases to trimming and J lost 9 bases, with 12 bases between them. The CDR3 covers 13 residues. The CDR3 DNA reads TGTGCCAGTAGTATCCAAACAGCGGGTGAGCAGTTCTTC. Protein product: CASSIQTAGEQFF.

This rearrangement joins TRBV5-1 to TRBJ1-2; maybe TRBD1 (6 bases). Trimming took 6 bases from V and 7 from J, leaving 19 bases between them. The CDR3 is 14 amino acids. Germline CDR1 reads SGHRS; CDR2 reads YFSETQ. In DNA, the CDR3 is TGCGCCAGCACCGAGGACAGCTCTCGTTTTGGCTACACCTTC. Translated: CASTEDSSRFGYTF.

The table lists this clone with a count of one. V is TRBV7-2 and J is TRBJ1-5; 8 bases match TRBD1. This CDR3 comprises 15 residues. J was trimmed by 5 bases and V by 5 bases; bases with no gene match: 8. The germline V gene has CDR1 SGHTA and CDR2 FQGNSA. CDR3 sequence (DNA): TGTGCCAGCAGCCTCGGGTCAGGGGGCTATCAGCCCCAGCATTTT. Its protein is CASSLGSGGYQPQHF.

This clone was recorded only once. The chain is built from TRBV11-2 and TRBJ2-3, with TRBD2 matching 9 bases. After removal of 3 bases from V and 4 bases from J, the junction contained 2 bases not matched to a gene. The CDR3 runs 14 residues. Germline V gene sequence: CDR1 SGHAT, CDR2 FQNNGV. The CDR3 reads CASSFSGRADTQYF. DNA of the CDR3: TGTGCCAGCAGCTTTAGCGGGAGAGCAGATACGCAGTATTTT.

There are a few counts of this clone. CDR3 in amino acids: CASSLGGINQPQHF. DNA for the CDR3: TGTGCCAGCAGTTTAGGCGGGATCAATCAGCCCCAGCATTTT. The chain employs TRBV6-6 and TRBJ1-5; D remains ambiguous. This CDR3 is built from 14 residues. V lost 4 bases and J 3 bases, leaving 10 bases between the germline ends. The germline gives CDR1 MNHNY, CDR2 SVGAGI (reference sequence).

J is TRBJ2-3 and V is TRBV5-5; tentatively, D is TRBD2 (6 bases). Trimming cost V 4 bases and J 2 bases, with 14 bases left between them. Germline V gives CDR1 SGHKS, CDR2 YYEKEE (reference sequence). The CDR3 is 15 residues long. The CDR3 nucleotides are TGTGCCAGCAGCCCCGGGACTCTTATCACAGATACGCAGTATTTT. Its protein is CASSPGTLITDTQYF.

CDR3 DNA sequence: TGCGCCAGCAGCCTGACTCCCGGGAGCAATCAGCCCCAGCATTTT. Translation gives CASSLTPGSNQPQHF. The chain recombines TRBV4-1 with TRBJ1-5; the D is unclear. CDR3 length: 15 residues. CDR1 and CDR2 (germline): MGHRA, YSYEKL. The V end was cut by 4 bases, the J end by 1 base, with 11 bases between.

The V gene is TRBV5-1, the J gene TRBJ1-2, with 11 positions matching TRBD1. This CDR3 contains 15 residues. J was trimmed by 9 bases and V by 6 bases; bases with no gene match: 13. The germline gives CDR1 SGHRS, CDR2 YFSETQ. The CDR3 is CASKERTGGPGRYTF. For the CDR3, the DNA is TGCGCCAGCAAGGAAAGGACAGGGGGCCCTGGTCGCTACACCTTC.

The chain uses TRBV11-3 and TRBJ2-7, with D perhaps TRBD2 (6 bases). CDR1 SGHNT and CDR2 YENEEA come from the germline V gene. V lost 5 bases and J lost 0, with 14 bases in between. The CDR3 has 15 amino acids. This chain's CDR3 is CASSLLARSSYEQYF. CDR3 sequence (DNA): TGTGCCAGCAGCCTGCTAGCGAGGAGCTCCTACGAGCAGTACTTC.

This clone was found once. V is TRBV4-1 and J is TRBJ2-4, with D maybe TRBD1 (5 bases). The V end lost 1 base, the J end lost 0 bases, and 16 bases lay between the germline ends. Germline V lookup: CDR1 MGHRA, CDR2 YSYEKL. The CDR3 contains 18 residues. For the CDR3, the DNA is TGCGCCAGCAGCCAAGGGGTTGCTAGGACATTAGCCAAAAACATTCAGTACTTC. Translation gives CASSQGVARTLAKNIQYF.

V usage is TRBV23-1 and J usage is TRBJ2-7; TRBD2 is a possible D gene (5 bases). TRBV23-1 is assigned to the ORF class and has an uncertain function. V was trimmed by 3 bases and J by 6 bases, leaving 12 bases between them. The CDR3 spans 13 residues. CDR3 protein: CASSQPVEGEQYF. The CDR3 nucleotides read TGCGCCAGCAGTCAGCCCGTCGAGGGCGAGCAGTACTTC.

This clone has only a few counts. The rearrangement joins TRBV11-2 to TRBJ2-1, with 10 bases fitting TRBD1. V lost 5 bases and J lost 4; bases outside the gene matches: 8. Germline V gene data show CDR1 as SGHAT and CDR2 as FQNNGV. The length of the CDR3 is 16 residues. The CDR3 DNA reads TGTGCCAGCAGCGTACTGACAGGGGGCTTGTACAATGAGCAGTTCTTC. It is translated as CASSVLTGGLYNEQFF.

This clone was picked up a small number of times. CDR3 region: CASTNRGASTDTQYF. The CDR3 DNA sequence: TGCGCCAGCACTAACAGGGGCGCTAGCACAGATACGCAGTATTTT. V usage is TRBV5-1 and J usage is TRBJ2-3; 7 bases line up with TRBD1. There are 15 residues in the CDR3. The V and J ends lost 6 bases and 0 bases, in that order; junction bases with no gene match: 7. CDR1 and CDR2 from the germline V gene are SGHRS and YFSETQ.

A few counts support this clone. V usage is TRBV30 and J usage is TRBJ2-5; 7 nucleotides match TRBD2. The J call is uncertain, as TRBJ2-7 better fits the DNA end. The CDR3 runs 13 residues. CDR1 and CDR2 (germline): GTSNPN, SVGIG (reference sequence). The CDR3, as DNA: TGTGCCTGGACTAGCGGTCTCTCCTACGAGCAGTACTTC. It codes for CAWTSGLSYEQYF.

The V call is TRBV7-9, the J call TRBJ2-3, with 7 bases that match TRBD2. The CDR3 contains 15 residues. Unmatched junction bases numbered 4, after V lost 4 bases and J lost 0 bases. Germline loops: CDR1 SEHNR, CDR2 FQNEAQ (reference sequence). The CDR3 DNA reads TGTGCCAGCAGCTCCCTAGCGGTTAGCACAGATACGCAGTATTTT. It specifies CASSSLAVSTDTQYF.

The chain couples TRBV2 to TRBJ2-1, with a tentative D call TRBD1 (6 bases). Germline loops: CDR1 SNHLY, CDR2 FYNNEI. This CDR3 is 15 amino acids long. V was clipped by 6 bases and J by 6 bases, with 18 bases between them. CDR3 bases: TGTGCCAGCAGGACCAACAGGGTTTTGCTCAATGAGCAGTTCTTC. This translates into CASRTNRVLLNEQFF.

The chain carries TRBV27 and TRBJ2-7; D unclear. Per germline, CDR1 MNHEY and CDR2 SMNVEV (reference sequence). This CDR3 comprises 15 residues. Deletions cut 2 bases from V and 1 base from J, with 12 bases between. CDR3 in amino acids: CASSLSRRGSYEQYF. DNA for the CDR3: TGTGCCAGCAGTTTAAGTCGGAGAGGATCCTACGAGCAGTACTTC.

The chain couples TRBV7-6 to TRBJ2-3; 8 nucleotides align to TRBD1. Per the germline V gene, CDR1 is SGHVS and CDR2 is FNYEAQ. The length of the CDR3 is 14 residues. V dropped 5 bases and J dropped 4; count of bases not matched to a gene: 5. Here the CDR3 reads CASSLGTGPDTQYF. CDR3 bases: TGTGCCAGCAGCCTGGGGACAGGACCAGATACGCAGTATTTT.

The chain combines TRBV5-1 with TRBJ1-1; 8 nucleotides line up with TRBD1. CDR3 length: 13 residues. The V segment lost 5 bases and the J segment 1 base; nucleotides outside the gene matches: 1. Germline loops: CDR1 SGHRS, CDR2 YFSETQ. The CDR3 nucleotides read TGCGCCAGCAGTGACAGGGGGAACACTGAAGCTTTCTTT. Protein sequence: CASSDRGNTEAFF.

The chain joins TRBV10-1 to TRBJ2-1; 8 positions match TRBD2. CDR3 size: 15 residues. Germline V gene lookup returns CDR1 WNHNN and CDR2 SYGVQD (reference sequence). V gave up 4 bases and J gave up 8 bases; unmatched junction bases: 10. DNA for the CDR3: TGCGCCAGCAGTGTGGGTGTAGCGGGATCGGATGAGCAGTTCTTC. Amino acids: CASSVGVAGSDEQFF.

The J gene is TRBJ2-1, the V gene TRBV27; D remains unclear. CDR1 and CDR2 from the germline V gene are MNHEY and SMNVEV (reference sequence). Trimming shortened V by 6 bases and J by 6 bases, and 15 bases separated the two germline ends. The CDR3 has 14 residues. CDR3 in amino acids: CASSPERVFNEQFF. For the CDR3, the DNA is TGTGCCAGCAGCCCCGAAAGAGTCTTCAATGAGCAGTTCTTC.

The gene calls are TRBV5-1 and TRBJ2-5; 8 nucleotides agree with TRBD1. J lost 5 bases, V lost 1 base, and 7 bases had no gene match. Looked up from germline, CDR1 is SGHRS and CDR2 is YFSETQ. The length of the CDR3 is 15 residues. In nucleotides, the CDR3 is TGCGCCAGCAGCTTGTGGGCAGGGGGCTTGGAGACCCAGTACTTC. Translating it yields CASSLWAGGLETQYF.

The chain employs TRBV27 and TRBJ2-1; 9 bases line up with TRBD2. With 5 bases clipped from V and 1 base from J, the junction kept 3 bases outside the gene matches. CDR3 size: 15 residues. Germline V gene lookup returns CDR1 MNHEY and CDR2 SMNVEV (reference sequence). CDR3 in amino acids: CASSPLAGSYNEQFF. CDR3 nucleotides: TGTGCCAGCAGTCCTCTAGCGGGATCCTACAATGAGCAGTTCTTC.

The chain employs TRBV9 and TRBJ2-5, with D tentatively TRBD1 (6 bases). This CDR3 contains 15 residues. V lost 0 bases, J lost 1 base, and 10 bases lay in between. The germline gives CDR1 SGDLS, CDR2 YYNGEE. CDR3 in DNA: TGTGCCAGCAGCGTAGGCTCACAGGGCCAAGAGACCCAGTACTTC. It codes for CASSVGSQGQETQYF.

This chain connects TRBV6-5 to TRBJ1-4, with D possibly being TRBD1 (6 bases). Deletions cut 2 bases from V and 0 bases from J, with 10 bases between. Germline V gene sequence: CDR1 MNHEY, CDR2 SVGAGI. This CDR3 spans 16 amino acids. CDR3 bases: TGTGCCAGCAGTTACGGGGGCGCCGCAACTAATGAAAAACTGTTTTTT. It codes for CASSYGGAATNEKLFF.